The 22 T cell receptor beta chains in this list originate from one sample, sequenced in a study of early T cells in non-severe SARS-CoV-2 infection. TCRdb re-called the 5' RACE reads with MiXCR, one entry per CDR3 protein. The sample yields approximately 60,000 distinct CDR3 sequences, under 15% seen once. Sequences were obtained from whole blood. Receptor source: an adult who was a healthcare worker with PCR-confirmed SARS-CoV-2 infection or an uninfected control (not recorded which).

Turning to this clonotype: A much larger clone lies a single base off, so this may be a read error. The chain employs TRBV5-1 and TRBJ2-1; possible D gene TRBD2, 7 bases. The CDR3 is 15 residues long. Germline V CDR1 and CDR2: SGHRS, YFSETQ. CDR3 nucleotides: TGCGTCAGCAGCTTAGGGGGGGCCCGTTACAATGAGCAGTTCTTC. This codes for CVSSLGGARYNEQFF.

V and J are TRBV12-3 or TRBV12-4 and TRBJ2-5; 11 nucleotides agree with TRBD2. The CDR3 is 15 amino acids. The V segment lost 2 bases and the J segment 4 bases; nucleotides outside the gene matches: 3. Here the CDR3 reads CASSLLAGGGETQYF. As DNA, the CDR3 is TGTGCCAGCAGTTTACTAGCGGGGGGAGGAGAGACCCAGTACTTC.

This clonotype was seen only a few times. This chain joins TRBV7-2 and TRBJ2-7; tentatively, D is TRBD1 (5 bases). CDR3 length equals 14 residues. In germline, CDR1 is SGHTA, CDR2 FQGNSA. Trimming left V 5 bases short and J 5 bases short, with 16 bases between. Here the CDR3 reads CASSPPGRAHEQYF. DNA for the CDR3: TGTGCCAGCAGCCCCCCCGGCAGGGCCCACGAGCAGTACTTC.

This clonotype was picked up a small number of times. This chain connects TRBV6-5 to TRBJ1-2; weak D call: TRBD1 (6 bases). The V end was cut by 5 bases, the J end by 4 bases, with 11 bases between. Per the germline V gene, CDR1 is MNHEY and CDR2 is SVGAGI. CDR3 length equals 13 residues. The DNA of the CDR3 is TGTGCCAGCAGTGCCGCAGGGGTCTATGGCTACACCTTC. Protein sequence: CASSAAGVYGYTF.

This clonotype was observed a few times. V usage is TRBV11-2 and J usage is TRBJ2-3; D possibly uses TRBD1 or TRBD2 (5 bases each). Between the trimmed V and J ends, which lost 8 bases and 0 bases, there was a span of 15 bases. CDR3 length: 15 amino acids. Germline CDR1 reads SGHAT; CDR2 reads FQNNGV. The DNA for the CDR3 is TGTGCCAGCGTGAGGGGAGAAGGGAGCACAGATACGCAGTATTTT. Its translation is CASVRGEGSTDTQYF. Looking up the rest from reference TRBV11-2 and TRBJ2-3 gives the full variable domain: EAGVAQSPRYKIIEKRQSVAFWCNPISGHATLYWYQQILGQGPKLLIQFQNNGVVDDSQLPKDRFSAERLKGVDSTLKIQPAKLEDSAVYLCASVRGEGSTDTQYFGPGTRLTVL.

The genes are TRBV28 and TRBJ2-2; D is unresolved. CDR3 size: 10 residues. The germline gives CDR1 MDHEN, CDR2 SYDVKM. V dropped 8 bases and J dropped 11 bases, with 9 bases sitting between them. The CDR3 DNA is TGTGCCAGCGGCCCCGATGAGCTGTTTTTT. Translated: CASGPDELFF. Together with reference TRBV28 and TRBJ2-2, the CDR3 gives the full variable domain: DVKVTQSSRYLVKRTGEKVFLECVQDMDHENMFWYRQDPGLGLRLIYFSYDVKMKEKGDIPEGYSVSREKKERFSLILESASTNQTSMYLCASGPDELFFGEGSRLTVL.

This clonotype was found many times. The chain combines TRBV6-1 with TRBJ2-3, with 11 bases aligning to TRBD2. CDR3 length: 15 amino acids. Per germline, CDR1 MNHNS and CDR2 SASEGT. Germline trimming cut 5 bases from V and 2 bases from J; bases unmatched to any gene: 3. The chain's CDR3 is CASSFSGGATDTQYF. CDR3 DNA: TGTGCCAGCAGTTTTAGCGGGGGGGCCACAGATACGCAGTATTTT.

This clonotype has only a few counts. CDR3 protein: CASSRTAASGEQYF. The CDR3 bases are TGTGCCAGTAGTAGGACAGCGGCCTCAGGGGAGCAGTACTTC. The genes are TRBV19 and TRBJ2-7, with D possibly matching TRBD1 (6 bases). This CDR3 spans 14 amino acids. Deletions cut 4 bases from V and 7 bases from J, with 17 bases between. Germline V CDR1 and CDR2: LNHDA, SQIVND (reference sequence).

The CDR3 nucleotides read TGCAGTGCTCCCAGGGAAGGTGGTAACATTCAGTACTTC. This translates into CSAPREGGNIQYF. This sequence joins TRBV20-1 and TRBJ2-4; a possible D gene is TRBD1 (5 bases). Trimming took 5 bases from V and 7 from J, leaving 15 bases between them. The CDR3 has 13 residues. Germline loops: CDR1 DFQATT, CDR2 SNEGSKA (reference sequence).

This clonotype was counted a few times. CDR3 sequence: CASSLLDRSSYNEQFF. As DNA, the CDR3 is TGTGCCAGCAGCTTACTAGACAGAAGCTCCTACAATGAGCAGTTCTTC. V and J are TRBV7-9 and TRBJ2-1, with a possible D match to TRBD1 (5 bases). The V gene's germline CDR1 is SEHNR and CDR2 FQNEAQ (reference sequence). Trimming cost V 2 bases and J 0 bases, with 11 bases left between them. This CDR3 region has 16 residues.

The DNA for the CDR3 is TGTGCCAGCAGCCAGACCGCGGAAAGTGCTGGAAACACCATATATTTT. It yields the protein CASSQTAESAGNTIYF. The chain has TRBV6-4 and TRBJ1-3, with D uncertain. The CDR3 runs 16 residues. V was shortened by 6 bases and J by 2 bases, with 17 bases between the two germline ends. CDR1 and CDR2 (germline): MRHNA, SNTAGT.

Turning to this clonotype: It may be a read error: a sequence one base away is much more abundant. Given the absence of the conserved phenylalanine or tryptophan at the CDR3 end, a read error is likely. This chain links TRBV20-1 with TRBJ2-7; D gene ambiguous. CDR1 DFQATT and CDR2 SNEGSKA come from the germline V gene (reference sequence). This CDR3 has 13 amino acids. Trimming pared 3 bases from V and 5 bases from J, leaving 14 bases between. The CDR3 coding sequence is TGCAGTGCTAGTGGTCGGAGTATGGACGAGCAGTACTCC. Protein product: CSASGRSMDEQYS.

The chain employs TRBV3-1 and TRBJ2-1; D gene unclear. Trimming removed 0 bases from V and 12 bases from J, with 12 bases in between. This CDR3 has 13 amino acids. CDR1 and CDR2 from the germline V gene are LGHDT and YNNKEL (reference sequence). The CDR3 sequence is CASSQDLVRRQFF. The DNA for the CDR3 is TGTGCCAGCAGCCAAGATTTGGTCAGGAGGCAGTTCTTC.

The chain is built from TRBV9 and TRBJ1-3; maybe TRBD1 (5 bases). V dropped 4 bases and J dropped 0 bases, with 14 bases sitting between them. The germline CDR1 and CDR2 sequences are SGDLS and YYNGEE. This CDR3 has 16 residues. The CDR3 nucleotides are TGTGCCAGCAGCCCCCGCGACAGTGACTCTGGAAACACCATATATTTT. This encodes CASSPRDSDSGNTIYF.

There are a few counts of this clonotype. The rearrangement uses TRBV20-1 and TRBJ2-7, with 8 bases matching TRBD1. V dropped 3 bases and J dropped 3; count of bases not matched to a gene: 7. The CDR3 spans 14 residues. CDR1 and CDR2 (germline): DFQATT, SNEGSKA (reference sequence). The CDR3 nucleotides read TGCAGTGCTAGCACCTCCGGGACAGGCTACGAGCAGTACTTC. Its translation: CSASTSGTGYEQYF.

Many counts were recorded for this clonotype. The chain carries TRBV3-1 and TRBJ2-1, with D possibly TRBD1 on 6 matching bases. The CDR3 is 16 amino acids. The ends were cut back, 3 bases at V and 0 bases at J, with 12 bases in the middle. Germline CDR1 and CDR2: LGHDT and YNNKEL (reference sequence). The DNA of the CDR3 is TGTGCCAGCAGCCAGCCGGGACATAGCTCCTACAATGAGCAGTTCTTC. The encoded protein is CASSQPGHSSYNEQFF.

At least ten counts were recorded for this clonotype. The chain couples TRBV30 to TRBJ1-1; D not resolved. Per germline, CDR1 GTSNPN and CDR2 SVGIG (reference sequence). CDR3 size: 13 residues. Deletions cut 2 bases from V and 2 bases from J, with 9 bases between. CDR3 sequence: CAWSRGSNTEAFF. In DNA form, the CDR3 reads TGTGCCTGGAGTCGAGGGTCCAACACTGAAGCTTTCTTT. The full variable domain, its missing parts supplied by reference TRBV30 and TRBJ1-1, is SQTIHQWPATLVQPVGSPLSLECTVEGTSNPNLYWYRQAAGRGLQLLFYSVGIGQISSEVPQNLSASRPQDRQFILSSKKLLLSDSGFYLCAWSRGSNTEAFFGQGTRLTVV.

This clonotype was counted many times. The chain couples TRBV10-3 to TRBJ1-5, with D uncertain. V was pared by 1 base and J by 0 bases, with 4 bases between. CDR3 size: 14 residues. Looked up from germline, CDR1 is ENHRY and CDR2 is SYGVKD. CDR3 coding DNA: TGTGCCATCAGTGAGTTAGCTAGCAATCAGCCCCAGCATTTT. This translates into CAISELASNQPQHF.

This chain joins TRBV12-3 or TRBV12-4 and TRBJ2-7; TRBD2 matches at 7 bases. J lost 0 bases, V lost 2 bases, and 10 bases had no gene match. CDR3 size: 17 residues. The CDR3 DNA follows: TGTGCCAGCAGTTTAATTCTGGGGGGGACGGACTCCTACGAGCAGTACTTC. Protein: CASSLILGGTDSYEQYF.

V usage is TRBV7-3 and J usage is TRBJ2-3; no clear D gene. Deletions cut 3 bases from V and 0 bases from J, with 10 bases between. Germline values: CDR1 SGHTA, CDR2 FQGTGA. The CDR3 length is 15 residues. As DNA, the CDR3 is TGTGCCAGCAGCTTTCTGGCCCGTAGCACAGATACGCAGTATTTT. Its protein product is CASSFLARSTDTQYF.

This clonotype was observed a few times. V gene TRBV24-1 combines with J gene TRBJ2-1; D possibly corresponds to TRBD2 (5 bases). Germline assignment: CDR1 KGHDR and CDR2 SFDVKD. V was shortened by 2 bases and J by 7 bases, with 14 bases between the two germline ends. This CDR3 comprises 15 residues. This CDR3 reads CATSDSRGSGNEQFF. In nucleotides, the CDR3 is TGTGCCACCAGTGATTCGCGCGGGTCGGGGAATGAGCAGTTCTTC.

This clonotype was seen at least ten times. The CDR3 DNA reads as TGTGCCAGCAGCTTAGTCGCAAATGGCTACACCTTC. It is translated as CASSLVANGYTF. The chain joins TRBV7-9 to TRBJ1-2, with no clear D. Germline V gene lookup returns CDR1 SEHNR and CDR2 FQNEAQ (reference sequence). The CDR3 sequence is 12 residues long. The ends were cut back, 1 base at V and 6 bases at J, with 6 bases in the middle.